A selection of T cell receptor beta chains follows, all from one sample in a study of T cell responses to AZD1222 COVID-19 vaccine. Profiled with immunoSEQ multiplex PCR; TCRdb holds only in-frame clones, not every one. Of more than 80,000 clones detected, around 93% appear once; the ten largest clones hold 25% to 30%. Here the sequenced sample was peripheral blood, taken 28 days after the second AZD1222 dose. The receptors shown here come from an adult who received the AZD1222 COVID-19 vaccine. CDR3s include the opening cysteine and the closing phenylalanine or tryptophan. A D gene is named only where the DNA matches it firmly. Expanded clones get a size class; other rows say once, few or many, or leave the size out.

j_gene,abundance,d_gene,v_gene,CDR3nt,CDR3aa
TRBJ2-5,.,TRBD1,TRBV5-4,TGTGCCAGCAGCGAGGACAGGAGGTACCAAGAGACCCAGTACTTC,CASSEDRRYQETQYF
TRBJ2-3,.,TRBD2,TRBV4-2,TGTGCCAGCAGCCAAGATACTCGACTAGCGGGAAGGGCAGATACGCAGTATTTT,CASSQDTRLAGRADTQYF
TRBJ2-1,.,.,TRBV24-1,TGTGCCACCAGGGGACTTAACAATGAGCAGTTCTTC,CATRGLNNEQFF
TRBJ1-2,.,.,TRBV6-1,TGTGCCAGCAGTGAATCGGCGGGGCGATATGGCTACACCTTC,CASSESAGRYGYTF
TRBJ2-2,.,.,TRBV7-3,TGTGCCAGCAGCTCGGGACTTGTCACCGGGGAGCTGTTTTTT,CASSSGLVTGELFF
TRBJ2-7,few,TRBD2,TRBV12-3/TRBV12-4,TGTGCCAGCAATACCGGGACTAGCCCTAGACAGTACTTC,CASNTGTSPRQYF
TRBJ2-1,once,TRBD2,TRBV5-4,TGTGCCAGCAGCTCGGGACTAGCGAATCACAATGAGCAGTTCTTC,CASSSGLANHNEQFF
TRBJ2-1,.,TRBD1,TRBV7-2,TGTGCCAGCAGCTTAGACCCGACAGGGGTGTCCTTTGAGCAGTTCTTC,CASSLDPTGVSFEQFF
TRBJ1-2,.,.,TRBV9,TGTGCCAGCAGCGTAGAGGGACAATTTTCGAGCTACACCTTC,CASSVEGQFSSYTF
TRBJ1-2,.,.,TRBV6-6,TGTGCCAGCAGTTACTCAGAGGGCAGCTATGGCTACACCTTC,CASSYSEGSYGYTF
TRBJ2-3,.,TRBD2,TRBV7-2,TGTGCCAGCAGCCTAACGGGACTAGGGACAGATACGCAGTATTTT,CASSLTGLGTDTQYF
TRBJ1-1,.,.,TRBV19,TGTGCCAGTAGTAGCGTGACCCCACCGACGAACACTGAAGCTTTCTTT,CASSSVTPPTNTEAFF
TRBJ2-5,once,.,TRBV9,TGTGCCAGCAGCGTACGGAGCGAGGAGACCCAGTACTTC,CASSVRSEETQYF
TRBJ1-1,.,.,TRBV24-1,TGTGCCACTAGGAGTGGCAGACAATTGAACACTGAAGCTTTCTTT,CATRSGRQLNTEAFF
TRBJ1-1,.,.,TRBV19,TGTGCCAGTAGTATAGTCGACAGTAACACTGAAGCTTTCTTT,CASSIVDSNTEAFF
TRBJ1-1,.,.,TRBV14,TGTGCCAGCAGCCGCCGGGGGCTGGGGACTGAAGCTTTCTTT,CASSRRGLGTEAFF
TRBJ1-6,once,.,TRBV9,TGTGCCAGCAGCGTAGACAGGAGCTCCTATAATTCACCCCTCCACTTT,CASSVDRSSYNSPLHF
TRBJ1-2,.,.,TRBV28,TGTGCCAGCAGTTTCGGCCATTATAACTATGGCTACACCTTC,CASSFGHYNYGYTF
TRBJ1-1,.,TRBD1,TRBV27,TGTGCCAGCACCAACAGGGGCCCAGATGAAGCTTTCTTT,CASTNRGPDEAFF
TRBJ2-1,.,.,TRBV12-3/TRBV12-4,TGTGCCAGCAGTTTAGTGGAATTGGATGAGCAGTTCTTC,CASSLVELDEQFF
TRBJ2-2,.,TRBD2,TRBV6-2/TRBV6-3,TGTGCCAGCAGTTACCAGACTAGCACCCCCGCCGGGGAGCTGTTTTTT,CASSYQTSTPAGELFF
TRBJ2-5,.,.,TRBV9,TGTGCCCGCGCCCAGGGGGGGGGAGGAGAGACCCAGTACTTC,CARAQGGGGETQYF
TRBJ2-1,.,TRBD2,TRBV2,TGTGCCAGCAGAGCGCGGACTAGCGGGAGGGTCCCCTACAATGAGCAGTTCTTC,CASRARTSGRVPYNEQFF
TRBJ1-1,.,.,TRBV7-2,TGTGCCAGCAGCAAAAGCCGCAACACTGAAGCTTTCTTT,CASSKSRNTEAFF
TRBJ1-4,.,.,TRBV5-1,TGCGCCAGCAGCTTGGAGGAGGCCCGCTATGGAAAACTGTTTTTT,CASSLEEARYGKLFF
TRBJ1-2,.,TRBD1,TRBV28,TGTGCCAGCAGTTCTCTCCCAGGGGGTACTGGCTACACCTTC,CASSSLPGGTGYTF
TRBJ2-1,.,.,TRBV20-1,TGCAGTGCTGGGGACTACAATGAGCAGTTCTTC,CSAGDYNEQFF
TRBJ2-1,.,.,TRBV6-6,TGTGCCAGCAGAAAAGAAGCCTACAATGAGCAGTTCTTC,CASRKEAYNEQFF
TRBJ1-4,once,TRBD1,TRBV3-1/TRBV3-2,TGTGCCAGCAGCCAAGGACAGGGGTTTAATGAAAAACTGTTTTTT,CASSQGQGFNEKLFF
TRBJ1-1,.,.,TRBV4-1,TGCGCCAGCAGCCAAGGCCTTGGAGCTTTCTTT,CASSQGLGAFF
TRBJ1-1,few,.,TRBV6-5,TGTGCCAGCAGTTCAATATCAGGGACATTGGAAGCTTTCTTT,CASSSISGTLEAFF
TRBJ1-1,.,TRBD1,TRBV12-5,TGTGCTAGTGGTCCGGACAGGGGGCGACTGGGCTCTGAAGCTTTCTTT,CASGPDRGRLGSEAFF
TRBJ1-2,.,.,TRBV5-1,TGCGCCAGCAGCCGCGGACAGCCGATTAATAACTATGGCTACACCTTC,CASSRGQPINNYGYTF
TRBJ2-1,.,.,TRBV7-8,TGTGCCAGCAGCTTTAGCAGGGTTTACAATGAGCAGTTCTTC,CASSFSRVYNEQFF
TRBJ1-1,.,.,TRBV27,TGTGCCAGCAGTCCTCAGGGGATGGCTGAAGCTTTCTTT,CASSPQGMAEAFF
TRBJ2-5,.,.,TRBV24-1,TGTGCCACCAGTGACTCCGTGTTGGACTCCCAAGAGACCCAGTACTTC,CATSDSVLDSQETQYF
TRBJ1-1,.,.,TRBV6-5,TGTGCCAGCAGGAGGGACACTGACCGCACTGAAGCTTTCTTT,CASRRDTDRTEAFF
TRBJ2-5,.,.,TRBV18,TGTGCCAGCTCGTACACTAGTGGCGAGACCCAGTACTTC,CASSYTSGETQYF
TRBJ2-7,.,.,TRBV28,TGTGCCAGCAGCTCTGGACCGACCTCCTACGAGCAGTACTTC,CASSSGPTSYEQYF
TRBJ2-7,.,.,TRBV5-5,TGTGCCAGCAGCCCCAGGGGGGGGGAATGGGGCTACGAGCAGTACTTC,CASSPRGGEWGYEQYF